A single sample gave rise to the 17 T cell receptor beta chains below, sequenced in a study of beta chain features in type 1 diabetes. The investigators reverse transcribed all of the isolated RNA, so they sequenced expressed TCRB transcripts. This table comes from immunoSEQ multiplex PCR, and its TCRdb copy is limited to in-frame clones, with some not included. The sample records around 250,000 clones, 68% being singletons. The sequencing sample was made of naive CD4+ T cells from blood. Every receptor here comes from a man aged 25-45 years in good health.

This clone has more than one count but fewer than ten. The chain is built from TRBV2 and TRBJ2-3, with unresolved D. The germline V and J ends were trimmed by 4 bases and 4 bases, with 3 bases remaining between them. CDR1 is SNHLY, CDR2 FYNNEI, per germline. This CDR3 region has 11 residues. The CDR3 loop is CASSVPDTQYF. DNA of the CDR3: TGTGCCAGCAGTGTGCCAGATACGCAGTATTTT.

The rearrangement links TRBV7-2 to TRBJ2-5, with 7 bases identical to TRBD2. This CDR3 has 14 amino acids. V lost 6 bases to trimming and J lost 7 bases; unmatched junction nucleotides: 11. Germline V gene data show CDR1 as SGHTA and CDR2 as FQGNSA. The CDR3 DNA reads as TGTGCCAGCAGACACCGGGACCCGGGGGGGACCCAGTACTTC. It encodes CASRHRDPGGTQYF.

The rearrangement links TRBV30 to TRBJ1-2, with D maybe TRBD1 (6 bases). V was trimmed by 7 bases and J by 8 bases, leaving 8 bases between them. The CDR3 covers 9 residues. Germline V gene sequence: CDR1 GTSNPN, CDR2 SVGIG (reference sequence). This chain's CDR3 is CASGAGYTF. CDR3 in DNA: TGTGCCTCGGGGGCGGGCTACACCTTC.

CDR3 in amino acids: CASSPTPDRLAGYTF. CDR3 bases: TGTGCCAGCAGCCCAACCCCCGACAGGCTGGCTGGCTACACCTTC. V is TRBV7-9 and J is TRBJ1-2, with D maybe TRBD1 (6 bases). The CDR3 spans 15 residues. The V end was cut by 5 bases, the J end by 7 bases, with 20 bases between. Germline values: CDR1 SEHNR, CDR2 FQNEAQ (reference sequence).

V and J are TRBV30 and TRBJ2-3; no clear D gene. The CDR3 extends over 11 amino acids. CDR1 and CDR2 from the germline V gene are GTSNPN and SVGIG (reference sequence). Trimming took off 3 bases at V and 6 bases at J, with 7 bases between the two ends. In nucleotides, the CDR3 is TGTGCCTGGAGGAGGCCCGATACGCAGTATTTT. Translation gives CAWRRPDTQYF.

This clone was picked up a small number of times. At the DNA level, this CDR3 is encoded by other sequences in the same sample as well. The chain carries TRBV29-1 and TRBJ2-7, with 9 bases identical to TRBD2. Unmatched junction bases numbered 1, after V lost 6 bases and J lost 1 base. The CDR3 runs to 12 residues. Germline CDR1 is SQVTM and CDR2 is ANQGSEA. The CDR3 loop reads CSVTSGSYEQYF. CDR3 DNA sequence: TGCAGCGTGACTAGCGGTTCCTACGAGCAGTACTTC.

This chain uses TRBV29-1 with TRBJ1-2, with D perhaps matching TRBD1 (5 bases). This CDR3 is 14 amino acids long. V lost 6 bases, J lost 0 bases, and 14 bases lay in between. The germline gives CDR1 SQVTM, CDR2 ANQGSEA. The CDR3 DNA reads as TGCAGCGTAGCTGGTTGGGGGGCTAACTATGGCTACACCTTC. Protein: CSVAGWGANYGYTF.

The chain couples TRBV29-1 to TRBJ2-7, with no clear D. This CDR3 is built from 13 residues. Germline V gene data show CDR1 as SQVTM and CDR2 as ANQGSEA. V was trimmed by 2 bases and J by 6 bases, leaving 14 bases between them. CDR3: CSVEPRPGFEQYF. CDR3 DNA: TGCAGCGTTGAACCCCGGCCAGGTTTCGAGCAGTACTTC.

The CDR3 is CASSVSGRSYNEQFF. The CDR3 region has the DNA TGTGCCAGCAGCGTTAGCGGGAGATCCTACAATGAGCAGTTCTTC. This chain links TRBV5-6 with TRBJ2-1; 9 bases map to TRBD2. After removal of 4 bases from V and 1 base from J, the junction contained 3 bases not matched to a gene. The CDR3 is 15 residues long. The germline CDR1 and CDR2 sequences are SGHDT and YYEEEE.

The genes are TRBV11-2 and TRBJ2-1; TRBD2 is a possible D gene (6 bases). The CDR3 totals 12 residues. In germline, CDR1 is SGHAT, CDR2 FQNNGV. V was pared by 4 bases and J by 15 bases, with 16 bases between. As DNA, the CDR3 is TGTGCCAGCAGCTCCCTGGACTACACGAGGTTCTTC. Translation gives CASSSLDYTRFF.

The chain is built from TRBV4-2 and TRBJ2-3; the D gene is possibly TRBD2 (6 bases). Looked up from germline, CDR1 is LGHNA and CDR2 is YNFKEQ. The CDR3 extends over 16 amino acids. Trimming removed 4 bases from V and 0 bases from J, with 14 bases in between. DNA for the CDR3: TGTGCCAGCAGCCGCAGGGCGGGGACTAGCACAGATACGCAGTATTTT. Protein sequence: CASSRRAGTSTDTQYF.

This clone was found once. Different DNA sequences within this sample yield the same CDR3. The chain recombines TRBV5-1 with TRBJ2-3, with no clear D. The CDR3 loop spans 13 amino acids. V shed 0 bases and J shed 0 bases, with 2 bases lying between them. Germline CDR1 is SGHRS and CDR2 is YFSETQ. The CDR3 protein is CASSLGSTDTQYF. The DNA for the CDR3 is TGCGCCAGCAGCTTGGGGAGCACAGATACGCAGTATTTT.

The chain links TRBV29-1 to TRBJ2-7, with unresolved D. Trimming cost V 6 bases and J 0 bases, with 15 bases left between them. Germline CDR1 reads SQVTM; CDR2 reads ANQGSEA. The CDR3 loop spans 14 amino acids. The CDR3 sequence: CSVKGTLPSYEQYF. Written as DNA, the CDR3 is TGCAGCGTCAAAGGAACACTTCCCTCCTACGAGCAGTACTTC.

V usage is TRBV30 and J usage is TRBJ2-5; D gene ambiguous. Germline V gene lookup returns CDR1 GTSNPN and CDR2 SVGIG (reference sequence). Trimming cost V 0 bases and J 4 bases, with 18 bases left between them. There are 16 residues in the CDR3. CDR3 DNA: TGTGCCTGGAGTGTGCGAGGACCAACGCGGCCAGAGACCCAGTACTTC. Encoded protein: CAWSVRGPTRPETQYF.

This clone was picked up many times. The chain employs TRBV10-3 and TRBJ2-7; a possible D gene is TRBD2 (5 bases). Germline values: CDR1 ENHRY, CDR2 SYGVKD. V was pared by 7 bases and J by 3 bases, with 19 bases between. This CDR3 region has 15 residues. CDR3 loop: CAITRGNRSYYEQYF. The DNA of the CDR3 is TGTGCCATCACCCGAGGGAACAGAAGCTACTACGAGCAGTACTTC.

The rearrangement uses TRBV25-1 and TRBJ2-2; no definite D call. With 4 bases removed from V and 0 bases from J, the gap between germline ends came to 9 bases. Germline CDR1 is MGHDK and CDR2 is SYGVNS. CDR3 size: 15 residues. CDR3 sequence (DNA): TGTGCCAGCAGTGGTCAGAGCGCGAACACCGGGGAGCTGTTTTTT. This codes for CASSGQSANTGELFF.

The chain joins TRBV30 to TRBJ2-6, with D unclear. Trimming stripped 3 bases from V and 2 bases from J, with 5 bases between. CDR1 and CDR2 from the germline V gene are GTSNPN and SVGIG (reference sequence). This CDR3 region has 13 residues. The chain's CDR3 is CAWRWAGANVLTF. The CDR3 coding sequence is TGTGCCTGGAGATGGGCTGGGGCCAACGTCCTGACTTTC.